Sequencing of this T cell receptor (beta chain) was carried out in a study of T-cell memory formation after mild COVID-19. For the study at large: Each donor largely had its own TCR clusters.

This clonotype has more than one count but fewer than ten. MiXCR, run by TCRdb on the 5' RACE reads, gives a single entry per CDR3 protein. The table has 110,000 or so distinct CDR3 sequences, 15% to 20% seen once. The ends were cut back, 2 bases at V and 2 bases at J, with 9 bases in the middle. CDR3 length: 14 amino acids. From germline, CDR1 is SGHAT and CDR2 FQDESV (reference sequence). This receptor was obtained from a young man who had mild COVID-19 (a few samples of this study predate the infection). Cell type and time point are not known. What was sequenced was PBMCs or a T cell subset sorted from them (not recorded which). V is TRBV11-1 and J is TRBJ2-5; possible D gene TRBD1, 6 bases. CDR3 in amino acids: CASSLTGTQETQYF. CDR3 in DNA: TGTGCCAGCAGCTTAACCGGGACACAAGAGACCCAGTACTTC.